Each of the 22 T cell receptor beta chains below was sequenced from the same sample in a study of blood T cell repertoires in COVID-19. Sequencing used immunoSEQ multiplex PCR; TCRdb keeps in-frame clones, though not all of them. The sample has some 490,000 clones, approximately 90% seen once. Sequencing was carried out using PBMCs or T cells enriched from blood (not recorded which). These receptors originate from a woman between 55 and 75 years old who had recovered from COVID-19.

This clone was recorded only once. This chain links TRBV3-1 (or the pseudogene TRBV3-2) with TRBJ2-1, with 8 nucleotides matching TRBD1. V lost 4 bases and J lost 9; bases outside the gene matches: 5. The CDR3 runs 13 residues. Germline CDR1 and CDR2: LGHDT and YNNKEL (reference sequence). The CDR3 DNA reads as TGTGCCAGCAGCCCACCAGGGGGCACTGAGCAGTTCTTC. Amino acid sequence: CASSPPGGTEQFF.

This clone has only one observation. This CDR3 is CASSLGLSGGTTDTQYF. CDR3 DNA: TGTGCCAGCAGCTTGGGACTAAGCGGAGGAACCACAGATACGCAGTATTTT. This chain uses TRBV11-2 with TRBJ2-3; TRBD2 matches 7 bases. Germline V gene data show CDR1 as SGHAT and CDR2 as FQNNGV. Unmatched junction bases numbered 11, after V lost 3 bases and J lost 2 bases. This CDR3 has 17 residues.

This clone has a handful of counts. The chain couples TRBV5-1 to TRBJ2-3, with D possibly TRBD2 on 5 matching bases. The V gene's germline CDR1 is SGHRS and CDR2 YFSETQ. V was shortened by 7 bases and J by 5 bases, with 23 bases between the two germline ends. This CDR3 contains 16 residues. As DNA, the CDR3 is TGCGCCAGCCGGGGTGGAGCAGACGGTGTTATAGATACGCAGTATTTT. Protein: CASRGGADGVIDTQYF.

J is TRBJ1-1 and V is TRBV18, with 7 nucleotides matching TRBD1. CDR1 KGHSH and CDR2 LQKENI come from the germline V gene. J gave up 0 bases and V 6 bases, and 1 base lay outside the gene matches. CDR3 length equals 13 residues. DNA of the CDR3: TGTGCCAGCTCGGACAGGCTGAACACTGAAGCTTTCTTT. Protein sequence: CASSDRLNTEAFF.

V gene TRBV10-3 combines with J gene TRBJ1-1; D is ambiguous. The CDR3 totals 13 residues. The V gene lost 3 bases and the J gene lost 5 bases, with 10 bases spanning the gap. Germline CDR1 is ENHRY and CDR2 is SYGVKD. The CDR3 DNA is TGTGCCATCAGTGAAGAGGGCGAGACTGAAGCTTTCTTT. It encodes CAISEEGETEAFF.

The rearrangement links TRBV4-1 to TRBJ1-5; D uncertain. Trimming removed 0 bases at V and 3 bases at J, with 9 bases between. This CDR3 is 15 amino acids long. The V gene's germline CDR1 is MGHRA and CDR2 YSYEKL. The CDR3 bases are TGCGCCAGCAGCCAAGAAGCCGGGATCAATCAGCCCCAGCATTTT. As protein: CASSQEAGINQPQHF.

The chain employs TRBV15 and TRBJ2-7; the D is unclear. The CDR3 is made up of 14 amino acids. CDR1 and CDR2 (germline): LNHNV, YYDKDF (reference sequence). V was clipped by 3 bases and J by 0 bases, with 9 bases between them. CDR3 sequence (DNA): TGTGCCACCAGCAGCAGTTCTAGCTCCTACGAGCAGTACGTC. It codes for CATSSSSSSYEQYV.

The rearrangement joins TRBV5-4 to TRBJ1-2; TRBD1 aligns across 9 bases. Trimming cost V 0 bases and J 1 base; bases outside gene matches: 4. From germline, CDR1 is SGHNT and CDR2 YYREEE (reference sequence). The CDR3 runs to 16 residues. CDR3 nucleotides: TGTGCCAGCAGCTTGGGGGGACAGGGACTTAACTATGGCTACACCTTC. It specifies CASSLGGQGLNYGYTF.

The rearrangement joins TRBV5-8 to TRBJ1-6, with 8 bases fitting TRBD1. Germline V gene sequence: CDR1 SGHTS, CDR2 YDEGEE. V lost 4 bases, J lost 10 bases, and 7 bases stayed unmatched. CDR3 length equals 14 residues. The CDR3 nucleotides read TGTGCCAGCAGCCAAGACAGGGGCAGGTCACCCCTCCACTTT. It yields the protein CASSQDRGRSPLHF.

The chain links TRBV19 to TRBJ1-1; D remains ambiguous. Between the trimmed V and J ends, which lost 4 bases and 5 bases, there was a span of 11 bases. The CDR3 loop spans 13 amino acids. The V gene's germline CDR1 is LNHDA and CDR2 SQIVND (reference sequence). Here the CDR3 reads CASSNTAGTEAFF. Here the CDR3 DNA reads TGTGCCAGTAGTAATACAGCGGGGACTGAAGCTTTCTTT.

This chain uses TRBV5-1 with TRBJ2-4, with a weak D call TRBD2 (5 bases). The germline CDR1 and CDR2 sequences are SGHRS and YFSETQ. V was shortened by 5 bases and J by 0 bases, with 12 bases between the two germline ends. The length of the CDR3 is 15 residues. The CDR3 loop is CASRASGLAKNIQYF. CDR3 bases: TGCGCCAGCAGAGCTTCGGGATTAGCCAAAAACATTCAGTACTTC. Looking up the rest from reference TRBV5-1 and TRBJ2-4 gives the full variable domain: KAGVTQTPRYLIKTRGQQVTLSCSPISGHRSVSWYQQTPGQGLQFLFEYFSETQRNKGNFPGRFSGRQFSNSRSEMNVSTLELGDSALYLCASRASGLAKNIQYFGAGTRLSVL.

The genes are TRBV24-1 and TRBJ1-4; a possible D gene is TRBD1 (6 bases). Looked up from germline, CDR1 is KGHDR and CDR2 is SFDVKD. V was trimmed by 1 base and J by 4 bases, leaving 9 bases between them. The CDR3 extends over 15 amino acids. CDR3 nucleotides: TGTGCCACCAGTGATTTCGACAGGTTTAATGAAAAACTGTTTTTT. This translates into CATSDFDRFNEKLFF.

The rearrangement links TRBV29-1 to TRBJ2-1; possible D gene TRBD2, 5 bases. The CDR3 totals 16 residues. Between the trimmed V and J ends, which lost 3 bases and 0 bases, there was a span of 15 bases. CDR1 is SQVTM, CDR2 ANQGSEA, per germline. CDR3 in DNA: TGCAGCGTTGACGGATGGGAGTTGAGCTCCTACAATGAGCAGTTCTTC. This translates into CSVDGWELSSYNEQFF.

This clone was counted a single time. V usage is TRBV6-1 and J usage is TRBJ1-6; unclear D gene. There are 17 residues in the CDR3. Germline assignment: CDR1 MNHNS and CDR2 SASEGT. The V and J ends lost 0 bases and 0 bases respectively, with 9 bases between them. The CDR3 coding sequence is TGTGCCAGCAGTGAAGCGCAGTGGAGCTCCTATAATTCACCCCTCCACTTT. Its translation: CASSEAQWSSYNSPLHF.

This chain connects TRBV11-2 to TRBJ1-2, with D perhaps TRBD1 (6 bases). The CDR3 runs to 13 residues. V was trimmed by 2 bases and J by 7 bases, leaving 11 bases between them. The germline V gene encodes CDR1 SGHAT and CDR2 FQNNGV. CDR3: CASSLPGTSGYTF. The CDR3 coding sequence is TGTGCCAGCAGCTTACCAGGGACAAGTGGCTACACCTTC.

The chain couples TRBV9 to TRBJ2-3; D might be TRBD1 (6 bases). Looked up from germline, CDR1 is SGDLS and CDR2 is YYNGEE. V lost 3 bases and J 0 bases, leaving 8 bases between the germline ends. The CDR3 runs to 14 residues. The CDR3 protein is CASSGGHSTDTQYF. The CDR3 bases are TGTGCCAGCAGCGGGGGGCACAGCACAGATACGCAGTATTTT. Supplemented by reference TRBV9 and TRBJ2-3, the full variable domain reads DSGVTQTPKHLITATGQRVTLRCSPRSGDLSVYWYQQSLDQGLQFLIQYYNGEERAKGNILERFSAQQFPDLHSELNLSSLELGDSALYFCASSGGHSTDTQYFGPGTRLTVL.

The chain couples TRBV4-1 to TRBJ2-1; 11 bases match TRBD2. The CDR3 runs to 15 residues. Germline CDR1 MGHRA, CDR2 YSYEKL. Trimming at V came to 1 base and at J to 14 bases, leaving 10 bases not matched to a gene. CDR3 amino acids: CASSQALAGGGVEFF. DNA of the CDR3: TGCGCCAGCAGCCAAGCCCTAGCGGGGGGCGGAGTGGAGTTCTTC.

V gene TRBV7-9 combines with J gene TRBJ1-2; D might be TRBD1 (5 bases). CDR3 size: 16 residues. CDR1 is SEHNR, CDR2 FQNEAQ, per germline (reference sequence). V gave up 3 bases and J gave up 4 bases, with 18 bases separating them. CDR3 protein: CASSFLGGEAIYGYTF. As DNA, the CDR3 is TGTGCCAGCAGCTTCTTGGGGGGGGAGGCCATCTATGGCTACACCTTC.

This rearrangement joins TRBV19 to TRBJ1-2; 7 positions match TRBD1. This CDR3 spans 15 amino acids. From germline, CDR1 is LNHDA and CDR2 SQIVND (reference sequence). J was trimmed by 4 bases and V by 7 bases; bases with no gene match: 12. CDR3 amino acids: CASKDGPGTVYGYTF. The CDR3 bases are TGTGCCAGTAAGGACGGACCAGGGACAGTCTATGGCTACACCTTC.

The gene calls are TRBV3-1 (or the pseudogene TRBV3-2) and TRBJ1-2, with TRBD1 matching over 10 bases. The V and J ends lost 5 bases and 6 bases, in that order; junction bases with no gene match: 9. The CDR3 has 15 residues. From germline, CDR1 is LGHDT and CDR2 YNNKEL (reference sequence). The CDR3 sequence: CASSLPGQGLDGYTF. CDR3 nucleotide sequence: TGTGCCAGCAGCTTACCGGGACAGGGGCTCGATGGCTACACCTTC.

The chain joins TRBV5-1 to TRBJ2-3, with 8 bases identical to TRBD2. Germline lookup yields CDR1 SGHRS and CDR2 YFSETQ. There are 14 residues in the CDR3. V was pared by 0 bases and J by 6 bases, with 3 bases of the junction left unmatched. CDR3 sequence: CASSLVAGGDTQYF. CDR3 sequence (DNA): TGCGCCAGCAGCTTGGTGGCGGGGGGCGATACGCAGTATTTT.

The rearrangement joins TRBV10-3 to TRBJ1-1, with 7 bases aligning to TRBD1. CDR3 length equals 16 residues. J lost 0 bases, V lost 6 bases, and 10 bases had no gene match. Germline V gene data show CDR1 as ENHRY and CDR2 as SYGVKD. The CDR3 sequence: CAIREPGTAMNTEAFF. CDR3 nucleotides: TGTGCCATCAGGGAACCCGGGACAGCTATGAACACTGAAGCTTTCTTT.